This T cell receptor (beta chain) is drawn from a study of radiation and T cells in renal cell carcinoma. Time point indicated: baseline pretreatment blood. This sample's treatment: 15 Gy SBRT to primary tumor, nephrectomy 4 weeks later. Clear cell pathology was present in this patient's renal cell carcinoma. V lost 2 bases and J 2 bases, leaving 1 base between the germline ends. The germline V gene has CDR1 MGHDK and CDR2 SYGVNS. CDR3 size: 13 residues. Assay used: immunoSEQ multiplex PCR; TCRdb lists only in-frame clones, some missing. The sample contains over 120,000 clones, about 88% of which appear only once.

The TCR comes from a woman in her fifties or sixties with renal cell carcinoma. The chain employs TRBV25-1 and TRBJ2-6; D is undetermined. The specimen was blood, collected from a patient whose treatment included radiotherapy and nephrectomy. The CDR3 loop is CASSEAGANVLTF. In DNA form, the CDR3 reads TGTGCCAGCAGTGAAGCTGGGGCCAACGTCCTGACTTTC.